The 7 T cell receptor beta chains below were found in one sample sequenced in a study of cytomegalovirus exposure and HLA in healthy donors. Both 60 Vbeta primers and 13 Jbeta primers went into the PCR. This table comes from immunoSEQ multiplex PCR, and its TCRdb copy is limited to in-frame clones, with some not included. The data contain 140,000 to 150,000 clones, 70% to 85% of them singletons. The specimen was PBMCs. These receptors came from a woman aged 55-69 years in good health and CMV-seropositive.

The rearrangement joins TRBV2 to TRBJ2-7; D is possibly TRBD2 (5 bases). V shed 8 bases and J shed 7 bases, with 18 bases lying between them. CDR3 length: 13 residues. Germline loops: CDR1 SNHLY, CDR2 FYNNEI. The DNA for the CDR3 is TGTGCCAGCGTAAGAGCCGGGGTGAGGGAGCAGTACTTC. Protein product: CASVRAGVREQYF.

This chain links TRBV7-9 with TRBJ2-5, with D uncertain. The CDR3 has 11 amino acids. The germline V gene has CDR1 SEHNR and CDR2 FQNEAQ (reference sequence). V gave up 3 bases and J gave up 4 bases, with 3 bases separating them. CDR3 in DNA: TGTGCCAGCAGCTTCGTAGAGACCCAGTACTTC. It is translated as CASSFVETQYF.

Notes on this clone: The same CDR3 arises from other DNA sequences in this sample as well. The chain is built from TRBV28 and TRBJ2-7, with 7 bases lining up with TRBD1. The junction had 5 bases not matched to a gene; V was cut back by 6 bases and J by 3 bases. Per germline, CDR1 MDHEN and CDR2 SYDVKM. The CDR3 has 13 amino acids. The CDR3 is CASSPPGGYEQYF. The CDR3 nucleotides read TGTGCCAGCAGCCCTCCAGGGGGCTACGAGCAGTACTTC.

This sequence joins TRBV6-4 and TRBJ2-2; tentatively, D is TRBD2 (5 bases). Germline V gene sequence: CDR1 MRHNA, CDR2 SNTAGT. V lost 10 bases and J 6 bases, leaving 24 bases between the germline ends. The CDR3 loop spans 16 amino acids. Here the CDR3 reads CATLSPVRDPAGELFF. The CDR3 DNA sequence: TGTGCCACCCTTTCCCCGGTGAGGGATCCGGCCGGGGAGCTGTTTTTT.

The chain is built from TRBV18 and TRBJ1-1; unclear D gene. The CDR3 length is 14 residues. CDR1 and CDR2 from the germline V gene are KGHSH and LQKENI. Between the trimmed V and J ends, which lost 6 bases and 3 bases, there was a span of 14 bases. The CDR3 loop reads CASSPLIGDTEAFF. CDR3 sequence (DNA): TGTGCCAGCTCGCCCCTCATAGGAGACACTGAAGCTTTCTTT.

The V call is TRBV7-9, the J call TRBJ2-7; 11 positions agree with TRBD2. Germline loops: CDR1 SEHNR, CDR2 FQNEAQ (reference sequence). With 5 bases clipped from V and 5 bases from J, the junction kept 8 bases outside the gene matches. This CDR3 has 15 residues. In DNA, the CDR3 is TGTGCCAGCAGCACCGTACTAGCGGGAGCGAACGAGCAGTACTTC. Translating it yields CASSTVLAGANEQYF.

DNA of the CDR3: TGTGCCAGCAGCCAAACGGCGATAGCGGACTTCTACGAGCAGTACTTC. It encodes CASSQTAIADFYEQYF. J is TRBJ2-7 and V is TRBV4-2; the D gene is possibly TRBD2 (6 bases). Trimming cost V 2 bases and J 3 bases, with 17 bases left between them. CDR3 size: 16 residues. Germline V gene lookup returns CDR1 LGHNA and CDR2 YNFKEQ.